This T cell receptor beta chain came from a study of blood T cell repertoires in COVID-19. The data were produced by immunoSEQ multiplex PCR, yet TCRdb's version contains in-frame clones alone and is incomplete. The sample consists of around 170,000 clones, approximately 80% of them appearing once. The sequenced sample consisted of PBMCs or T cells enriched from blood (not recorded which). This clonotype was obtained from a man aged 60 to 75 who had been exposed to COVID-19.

CDR3 amino acids: CASSLSGGRDTEAFF. CDR3 DNA: TGCGCCAGCAGCTTATCAGGGGGCAGGGACACTGAAGCTTTCTTT. This chain connects TRBV5-1 to TRBJ1-1; TRBD1 aligns across 8 bases. The CDR3 totals 15 residues. Germline CDR1 reads SGHRS; CDR2 reads YFSETQ. The V segment lost 2 bases and the J segment 3 bases; nucleotides outside the gene matches: 6.